This T cell receptor (beta chain) derives from a study of blood T cell repertoires in COVID-19. The CDR3 runs 14 residues. Germline assignment: CDR1 SNHLY and CDR2 FYNNEI. J gave up 3 bases and V 5 bases, and 3 bases lay outside the gene matches. Data came from immunoSEQ multiplex PCR; TCRdb stores just in-frame clones and leaves some out. This sample has 80,000 to 95,000 clones, with roughly 80% found just once. This rearrangement joins TRBV2 to TRBJ2-5, with 10 bases fitting TRBD1. Sequencing was performed on peripheral blood. This TCR derives from a man older than 75 with COVID-19, enrolled during active disease. Written as DNA, the CDR3 is TGTGCCAGCAGTAGACAGGGGGCAAAAGAGACCCAGTACTTC. Encoded protein: CASSRQGAKETQYF.